These 20 T cell receptor beta chains were all obtained from the same sample, sequenced in a study of blood T cell repertoires in COVID-19. Clones were sequenced by immunoSEQ multiplex PCR, and TCRdb holds only the in-frame ones, with some missing. The table records about 220,000 clones, around 88% of them present only once. The sequenced sample consisted of PBMCs or T cells enriched from blood (not recorded which). These receptor sequences come from a middle-aged woman with acute COVID-19.

This clone was recorded only once. The CDR3 region has the DNA TGTGCCAGCAGGACAGGCCCAAGGCAGCCCCAGCATTTT. Encoded protein: CASRTGPRQPQHF. The chain employs TRBV6-6 and TRBJ1-5; possible D gene TRBD1, 6 bases. CDR1 and CDR2 (germline): MNHNY, SVGAGI (reference sequence). This CDR3 contains 13 residues. V lost 6 bases and J 7 bases, leaving 13 bases between the germline ends.

The gene calls are TRBV9 and TRBJ2-1, with 8 nucleotides matching TRBD1. The V gene end was trimmed by 1 base and the J gene end by 11 bases; junction bases not matched to a gene: 8. The germline V gene encodes CDR1 SGDLS and CDR2 YYNGEE. CDR3 size: 14 residues. CDR3 bases: TGTGCCAGCAGCGTACAGGGGGCGCTTTCCCAGCAGTTCTTC. It codes for CASSVQGALSQQFF.

The chain joins TRBV6-5 to TRBJ1-6; D unclear. V lost 0 bases to trimming and J lost 2 bases, with 8 bases between them. Germline V CDR1 and CDR2: MNHEY, SVGAGI. CDR3 length: 16 residues. CDR3 DNA sequence: TGTGCCAGCAGTTACTCTGAGGGAGCCTATAATTCACCCCTCCACTTT. Translating it yields CASSYSEGAYNSPLHF.

The chain employs TRBV3-1 (or the pseudogene TRBV3-2) and TRBJ2-5; maybe TRBD2 (5 bases). The germline V and J ends were trimmed by 3 bases and 3 bases, with 14 bases remaining between them. Germline V gives CDR1 LGHDT, CDR2 YNNKEL (reference sequence). The CDR3 extends over 15 amino acids. The CDR3, as DNA: TGTGCCAGCAGCCAGAGAGGGTCTATCGAAGAGACCCAGTACTTC. It specifies CASSQRGSIEETQYF.

About this clone: Within the sample, other DNA sequences also encode this same CDR3. Here the CDR3 DNA reads TGTGCCAGCAGTTTGAGCGCCGGGGAGCTGTTTTTT. This sequence encodes CASSLSAGELFF. V gene TRBV12-3 or TRBV12-4 combines with J gene TRBJ2-2; D unclear. This CDR3 is 12 amino acids long. V shed 3 bases and J shed 6 bases, with 5 bases lying between them.

The chain combines TRBV7-2 with TRBJ1-3; possible D gene TRBD1, 5 bases. The V end lost 3 bases, the J end lost 6 bases, and 9 bases lay between the germline ends. Germline lookup yields CDR1 SGHTA and CDR2 FQGNSA. This CDR3 comprises 13 residues. DNA of the CDR3: TGTGCCAGCAGCTTGGGGCAGGCAAACACCATATATTTT. Residues: CASSLGQANTIYF.

The sample holds a few counts of this clone. The V gene is TRBV3-1 (or the pseudogene TRBV3-2), the J gene TRBJ2-3; 9 nucleotides agree with TRBD2. Germline CDR1 is LGHDT and CDR2 is YNNKEL (reference sequence). This CDR3 is built from 15 residues. The junction had 6 bases not matched to a gene; V was cut back by 3 bases and J by 5 bases. CDR3 DNA sequence: TGTGCCAGCAGCCACCTAGCGGGGCAGGGAGATACGCAGTATTTT. Translated, it gives CASSHLAGQGDTQYF.

The chain combines TRBV5-1 with TRBJ2-1, with D possibly matching TRBD1 (7 bases). Germline V gene lookup returns CDR1 SGHRS and CDR2 YFSETQ. The germline V and J ends were trimmed by 2 bases and 7 bases, with 13 bases remaining between them. CDR3 length: 14 amino acids. The CDR3, as DNA: TGCGCCAGCAGCTTCGGAGGGGGCGGAAATGAGCAGTTCTTC. Its protein product is CASSFGGGGNEQFF.

V is TRBV4-2 and J is TRBJ1-2; D not certain. This CDR3 has 13 amino acids. Trimming took off 0 bases at V and 5 bases at J, with 7 bases between the two ends. Germline-derived CDR1 and CDR2 are LGHNA and YNFKEQ. Here the CDR3 DNA reads TGTGCCAGCAGCCAAGATAACGGGTATGGCTACACCTTC. The encoded protein is CASSQDNGYGYTF.

This sequence joins TRBV5-1 and TRBJ2-6, with a tentative D call TRBD2 (6 bases). The germline V gene has CDR1 SGHRS and CDR2 YFSETQ. V lost 2 bases, J lost 2 bases, and 8 bases lay in between. The CDR3 consists of 15 residues. This CDR3 is CASSLGRTGANVLTF. CDR3 bases: TGCGCCAGCAGCTTAGGGAGGACTGGGGCCAACGTCCTGACTTTC.

V gene TRBV10-1 combines with J gene TRBJ2-7; 7 bases are a match to TRBD1. The V segment lost 6 bases and the J segment 0 bases; nucleotides outside the gene matches: 14. The CDR3 loop spans 17 amino acids. CDR1 and CDR2 from the germline V gene are WNHNN and SYGVQD (reference sequence). DNA of the CDR3: TGCGCCAGCAGCCAGGGGGATTGGGGTCCGGGCTCCTACGAGCAGTACGTC. Amino acid sequence: CASSQGDWGPGSYEQYV.

The V call is TRBV10-2, the J call TRBJ2-3, with 14 bases identical to TRBD2. CDR1 is WSHSY and CDR2 is SAAADI in the germline V gene. Trimming cost V 2 bases and J 1 base; bases outside gene matches: 5. This CDR3 has 18 amino acids. The CDR3 DNA follows: TGCGCCAGCAGTGAGACTCTGGGACTAGCGGGAGGCACAGATACGCAGTATTTT. Translating it yields CASSETLGLAGGTDTQYF.

This chain links TRBV7-2 with TRBJ1-1, with D possibly TRBD1 on 5 matching bases. The CDR3 runs to 17 residues. Trimming shortened V by 3 bases and J by 5 bases, and 22 bases separated the two germline ends. In germline, CDR1 is SGHTA, CDR2 FQGNSA. The CDR3 sequence: CASSLGGTGGRGTEAFF. Here the CDR3 DNA reads TGTGCCAGCAGCTTGGGGGGTACGGGGGGAAGAGGAACTGAAGCTTTCTTT. Looking up the rest from reference TRBV7-2 and TRBJ1-1 gives the full variable domain: GAGVSQSPSNKVTEKGKDVELRCDPISGHTALYWYRQSLGQGLEFLIYFQGNSAPDKSGLPSDRFSAERTGGSVSTLTIQRTQQEDSAVYLCASSLGGTGGRGTEAFFGQGTRLTVV.

This chain connects TRBV7-2 to TRBJ1-2, with TRBD1 identical over 8 bases. The CDR3 is 18 amino acids. CDR1 is SGHTA, CDR2 FQGNSA, per germline. Trimming removed 1 base from V and 5 bases from J; junction bases left unmatched: 15. CDR3 DNA: TGTGCCAGCAGCTTAGGAGTTTTCGGGACAGGTCGGCAATATGGCTACACCTTC. Its protein is CASSLGVFGTGRQYGYTF.

V is TRBV27 and J is TRBJ1-4, with TRBD1 matching 8 bases. The CDR3 runs to 15 residues. From germline, CDR1 is MNHEY and CDR2 SMNVEV (reference sequence). The trim removed 4 bases at V and 8 bases at J, leaving 9 bases unmatched. CDR3 sequence reads: CASSYRRGRGEKLFF. In DNA form, the CDR3 reads TGTGCCAGCAGTTACCGCAGGGGGCGCGGAGAAAAACTGTTTTTT.

The chain uses TRBV3-1 (or the pseudogene TRBV3-2) and TRBJ2-5; 13 positions match TRBD2. This CDR3 contains 16 residues. From germline, CDR1 is LGHDT and CDR2 YNNKEL (reference sequence). J lost 4 bases, V lost 6 bases, and 8 bases had no gene match. The CDR3 loop reads CASRGGTSGDRETQYF. Here the CDR3 DNA reads TGTGCCAGCAGAGGGGGGACTAGCGGGGATCGAGAGACCCAGTACTTC.

The CDR3: CASSLQSGDQETQYF. The CDR3 DNA follows: TGTGCCAGCAGCTTGCAGAGCGGGGATCAAGAGACCCAGTACTTC. This chain uses TRBV7-9 with TRBJ2-5; 7 nucleotides line up with TRBD2. The CDR3 contains 15 residues. The junction had 6 bases not matched to a gene; V was cut back by 3 bases and J by 2 bases. CDR1 and CDR2 (germline): SEHNR, FQNEAQ (reference sequence).

V and J are TRBV19 and TRBJ1-1; 7 nucleotides line up with TRBD1. The CDR3 sequence is 14 residues long. J lost 4 bases, V lost 9 bases, and 11 bases had no gene match. The V gene's germline CDR1 is LNHDA and CDR2 SQIVND (reference sequence). Here the CDR3 DNA reads TGTGCCAGCTCCCTTCAGGGGGTTCTCACTGAAGCTTTCTTT. Translated, it gives CASSLQGVLTEAFF.

This chain joins TRBV19 and TRBJ1-1; D is ambiguous. V lost 5 bases and J lost 1, with 17 bases in between. Germline CDR1 and CDR2: LNHDA and SQIVND (reference sequence). CDR3 length: 16 amino acids. In DNA, the CDR3 is TGTGCCAGTAGTCTCAACCCGGTTGCCCCGAACACTGAAGCTTTCTTT. It yields the protein CASSLNPVAPNTEAFF.

The J gene is TRBJ2-5, the V gene TRBV5-1; 8 nucleotides line up with TRBD2. Germline loops: CDR1 SGHRS, CDR2 YFSETQ. The CDR3 is 14 amino acids. V shed 4 bases and J 5 bases; nucleotides not matched to a gene: 7. The CDR3 DNA is TGCGCCAGCAGCGGTACGGGAGGGGGGGAGACCCAGTACTTC. The encoded protein is CASSGTGGGETQYF. The variable domain in full, with the rest retrieved from reference TRBV5-1 and TRBJ2-5, is KAGVTQTPRYLIKTRGQQVTLSCSPISGHRSVSWYQQTPGQGLQFLFEYFSETQRNKGNFPGRFSGRQFSNSRSEMNVSTLELGDSALYLCASSGTGGGETQYFGPGTRLLVL.